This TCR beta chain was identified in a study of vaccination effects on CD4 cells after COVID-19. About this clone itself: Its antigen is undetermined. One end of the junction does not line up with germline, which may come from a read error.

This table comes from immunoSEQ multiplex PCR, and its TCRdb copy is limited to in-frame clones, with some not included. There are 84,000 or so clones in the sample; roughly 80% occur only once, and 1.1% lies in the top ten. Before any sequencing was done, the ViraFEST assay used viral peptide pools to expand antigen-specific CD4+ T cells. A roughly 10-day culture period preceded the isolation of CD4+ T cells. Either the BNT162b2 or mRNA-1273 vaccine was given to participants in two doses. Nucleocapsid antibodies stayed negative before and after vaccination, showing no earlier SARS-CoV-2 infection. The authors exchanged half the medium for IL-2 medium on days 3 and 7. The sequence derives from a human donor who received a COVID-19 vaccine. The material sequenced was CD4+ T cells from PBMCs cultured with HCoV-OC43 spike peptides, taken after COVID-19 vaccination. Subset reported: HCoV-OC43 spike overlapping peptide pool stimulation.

The CDR3 region is CSALSGDKRDF. The CDR3 coding sequence is TGCAGCGCGCTATCAGGCGACAAAAGAGATTTT. The chain carries TRBV29-1 and TRBJ1-4; D unresolved. The CDR3 contains 11 residues. The germline V gene has CDR1 SQVTM and CDR2 ANQGSEA.